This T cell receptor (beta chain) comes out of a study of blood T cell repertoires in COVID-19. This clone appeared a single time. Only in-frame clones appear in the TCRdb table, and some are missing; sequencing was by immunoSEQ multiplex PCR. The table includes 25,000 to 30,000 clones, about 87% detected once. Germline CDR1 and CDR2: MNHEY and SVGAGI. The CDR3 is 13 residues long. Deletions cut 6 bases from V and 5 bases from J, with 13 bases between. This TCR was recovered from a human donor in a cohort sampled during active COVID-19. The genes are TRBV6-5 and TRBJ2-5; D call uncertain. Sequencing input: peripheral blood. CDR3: CASSFTLEETQYF. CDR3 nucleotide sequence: TGTGCCAGCAGCTTTACCTTGGAGGAGACCCAGTACTTC.